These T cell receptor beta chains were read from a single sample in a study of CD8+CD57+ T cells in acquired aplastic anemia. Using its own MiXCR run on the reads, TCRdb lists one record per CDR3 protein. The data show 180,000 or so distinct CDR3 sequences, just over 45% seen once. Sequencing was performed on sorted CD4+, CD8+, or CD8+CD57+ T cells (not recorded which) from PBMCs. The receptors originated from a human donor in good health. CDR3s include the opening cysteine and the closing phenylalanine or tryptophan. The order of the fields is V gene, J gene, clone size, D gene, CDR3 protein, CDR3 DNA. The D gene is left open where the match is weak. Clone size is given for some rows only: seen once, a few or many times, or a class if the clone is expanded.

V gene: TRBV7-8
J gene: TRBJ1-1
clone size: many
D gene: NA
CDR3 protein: CASSLLRVRVAEAFF
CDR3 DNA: TGTGCCAGCAGCTTATTGAGGGTCCGAGTGGCTGAAGCTTTCTTT

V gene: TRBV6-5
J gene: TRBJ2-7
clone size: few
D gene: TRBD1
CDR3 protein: CASSYRDRSYEQYF
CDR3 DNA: TGTGCCAGCAGTTACAGGGACAGATCCTACGAGCAGTACTTC

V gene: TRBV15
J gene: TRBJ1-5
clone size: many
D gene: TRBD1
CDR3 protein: CATSRDIGGGQPQHF
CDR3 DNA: TGTGCCACCAGCAGAGACATAGGGGGCGGTCAGCCCCAGCATTTT

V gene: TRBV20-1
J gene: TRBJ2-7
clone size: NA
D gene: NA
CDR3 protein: CSVRSGYEQYF
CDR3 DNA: TGCAGTGTTAGGTCCGGCTACGAGCAGTACTTC

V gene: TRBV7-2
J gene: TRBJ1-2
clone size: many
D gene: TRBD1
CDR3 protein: CASRDTGGALYGYTF
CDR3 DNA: TGTGCCAGCAGAGACACAGGGGGCGCGTTGTATGGCTACACCTTC

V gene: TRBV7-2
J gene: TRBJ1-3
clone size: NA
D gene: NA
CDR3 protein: CASSLNGGNTIYF
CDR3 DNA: TGTGCCAGCAGCTTGAACGGTGGAAACACCATATATTTT

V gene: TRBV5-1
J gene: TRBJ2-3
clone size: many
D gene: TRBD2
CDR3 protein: CASSLPLAGPTDTQYF
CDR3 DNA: TGCGCCAGCAGCCTACCCCTAGCGGGCCCAACAGATACGCAGTATTTT

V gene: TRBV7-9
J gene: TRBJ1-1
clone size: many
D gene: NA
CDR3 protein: CASSSQGGTEAFF
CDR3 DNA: TGTGCCAGCAGCTCACAGGGTGGGACTGAAGCTTTCTTT

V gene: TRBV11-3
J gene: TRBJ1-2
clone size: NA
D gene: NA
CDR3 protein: CASSRAGTEREF
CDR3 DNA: TGTGCCAGCAGCCGTGCAGGGACGGAAAGGGAGTTC

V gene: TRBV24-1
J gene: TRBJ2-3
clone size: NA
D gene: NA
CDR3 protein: CATSLGHTQYF
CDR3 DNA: TGTGCCACTAGTCTGGGTCATACGCAGTATTTT

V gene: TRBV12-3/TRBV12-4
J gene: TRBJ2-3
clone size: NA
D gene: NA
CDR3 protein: CASSFRVAGTDTQYF
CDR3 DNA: TGTGCCAGCAGTTTTAGGGTCGCGGGCACAGATACGCAGTATTTT

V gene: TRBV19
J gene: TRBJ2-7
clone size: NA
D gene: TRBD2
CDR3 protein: CASSILAGGPYEQYF
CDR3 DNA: TGTGCCAGTAGTATTCTGGCGGGAGGGCCCTACGAGCAGTACTTC

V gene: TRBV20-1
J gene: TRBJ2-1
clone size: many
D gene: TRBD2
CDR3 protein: CSAEPPGGVEFF
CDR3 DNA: TGCAGTGCAGAGCCCCCGGGGGGAGTGGAGTTCTTC

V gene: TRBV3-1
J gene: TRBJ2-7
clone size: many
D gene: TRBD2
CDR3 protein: CASSLSGTSDEQYF
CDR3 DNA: TGTGCCAGCAGCCTAAGCGGGACGAGCGACGAGCAGTACTTC

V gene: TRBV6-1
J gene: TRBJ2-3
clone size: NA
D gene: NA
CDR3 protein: CASSPGGSRIPPLTQYF
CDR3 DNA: TGTGCCAGCTCTCCCGGGGGAAGTAGGATTCCGCCCCTTACGCAGTATTTT

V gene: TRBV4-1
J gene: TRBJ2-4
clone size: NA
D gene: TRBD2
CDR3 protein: CASSQDLAVAKNIQYF
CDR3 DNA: TGCGCCAGCAGCCAAGATCTAGCGGTAGCCAAAAACATTCAGTACTTC

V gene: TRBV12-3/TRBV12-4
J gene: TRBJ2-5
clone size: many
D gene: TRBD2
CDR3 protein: CASSLSAGERETQYF
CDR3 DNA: TGTGCCAGCAGTTTGTCAGCGGGAGAACGCGAGACCCAGTACTTC

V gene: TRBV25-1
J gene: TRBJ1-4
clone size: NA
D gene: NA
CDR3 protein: CASSDSITSATNEKLFF
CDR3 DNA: TGTGCCAGCAGTGACTCCATAACAAGTGCAACTAATGAAAAACTGTTTTTT

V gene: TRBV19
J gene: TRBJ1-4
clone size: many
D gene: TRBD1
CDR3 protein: CASSKDRGKEKLFF
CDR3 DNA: TGTGCCAGTAGTAAGGACAGGGGGAAGGAAAAACTGTTTTTT

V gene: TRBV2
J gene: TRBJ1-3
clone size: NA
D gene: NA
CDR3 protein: CASKLQEGNTIYF
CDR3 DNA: TGTGCCAGCAAGTTGCAAGAAGGAAACACCATATATTTT

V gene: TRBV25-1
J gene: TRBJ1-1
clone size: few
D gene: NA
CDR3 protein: CASSYMQGKAFF
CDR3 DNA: TGTGCCAGCAGTTACATGCAGGGTAAGGCTTTCTTT

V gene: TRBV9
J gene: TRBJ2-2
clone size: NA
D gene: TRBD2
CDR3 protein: CASSGIAGGGELFF
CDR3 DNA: TGTGCCAGCAGCGGCATAGCGGGGGGCGGGGAGCTGTTTTTT

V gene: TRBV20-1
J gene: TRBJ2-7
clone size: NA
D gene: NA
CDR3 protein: CSASGTHYEQYF
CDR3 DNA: TGCAGTGCTAGCGGGACACACTACGAGCAGTACTTC

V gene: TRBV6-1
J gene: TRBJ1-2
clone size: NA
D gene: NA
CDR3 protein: CASSEQGWLDYTF
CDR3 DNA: TGTGCCAGCAGTGAACAGGGGTGGTTGGACTACACCTTC

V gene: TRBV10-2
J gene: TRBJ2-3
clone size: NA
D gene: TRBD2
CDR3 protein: CASREGSGSGSGETDTQYF
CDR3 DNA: TGCGCCAGCAGAGAGGGCAGCGGGTCCGGAAGCGGGGAAACAGATACGCAGTATTTT

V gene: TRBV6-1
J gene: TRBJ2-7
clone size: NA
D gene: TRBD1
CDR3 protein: CASIEKGTGSHEQYF
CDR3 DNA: TGTGCCAGCATCGAAAAAGGGACAGGATCTCACGAGCAGTACTTC

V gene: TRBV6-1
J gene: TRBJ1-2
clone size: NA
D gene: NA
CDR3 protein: CASSRFDGYTF
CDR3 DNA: TGTGCCAGCAGCCGATTTGATGGCTACACCTTC

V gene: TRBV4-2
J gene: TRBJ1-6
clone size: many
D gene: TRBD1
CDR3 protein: CASSPGDRSAGSPLHF
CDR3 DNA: TGTGCCAGCAGCCCAGGGGACAGGTCGGCCGGCTCACCCCTCCACTTT

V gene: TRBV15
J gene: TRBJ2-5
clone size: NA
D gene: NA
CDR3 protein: CATSRDGRTQYF
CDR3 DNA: TGTGCCACCAGCAGAGATGGGAGGACCCAGTACTTC

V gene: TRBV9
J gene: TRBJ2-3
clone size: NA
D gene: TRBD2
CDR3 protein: CASSVAQAGVTDTQYF
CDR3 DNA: TGTGCCAGCAGCGTAGCGCAAGCGGGAGTGACAGATACGCAGTATTTT

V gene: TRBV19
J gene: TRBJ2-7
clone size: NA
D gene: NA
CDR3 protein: CASSPGTGNYEQYF
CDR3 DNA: TGTGCCAGTAGTCCCGGGACGGGGAATTACGAGCAGTACTTC

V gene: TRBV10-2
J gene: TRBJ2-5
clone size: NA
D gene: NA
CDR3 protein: CASSEQGTQETQYF
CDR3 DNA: TGCGCCAGCAGTGAGCAGGGGACCCAAGAGACCCAGTACTTC

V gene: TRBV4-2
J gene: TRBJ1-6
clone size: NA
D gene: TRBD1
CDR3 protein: CASNYEGQGRSPLHF
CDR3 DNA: TGTGCCAGCAACTATGAAGGACAGGGCAGATCACCCCTCCACTTT

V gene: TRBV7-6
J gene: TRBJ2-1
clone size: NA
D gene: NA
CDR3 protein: CASSLLGAEQFF
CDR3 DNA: TGTGCCAGCAGCTTACTGGGCGCAGAGCAGTTCTTC

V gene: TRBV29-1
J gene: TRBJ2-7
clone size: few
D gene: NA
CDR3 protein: CSVEDGRYEQYF
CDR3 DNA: TGCAGCGTTGAAGATGGCCGCTACGAGCAGTACTTC

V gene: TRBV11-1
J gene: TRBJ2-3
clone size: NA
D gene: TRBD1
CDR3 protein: CASSTIGQGEDTQYF
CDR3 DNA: TGTGCCAGCAGCACTATAGGACAGGGTGAGGATACGCAGTATTTT

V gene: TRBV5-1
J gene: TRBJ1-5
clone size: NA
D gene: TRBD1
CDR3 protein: CASSLQGDSNQPQHF
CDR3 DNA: TGCGCCAGCAGCCTACAGGGGGATAGCAATCAGCCCCAGCATTTT

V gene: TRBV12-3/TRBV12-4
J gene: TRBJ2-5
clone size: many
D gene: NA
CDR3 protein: CASSLATGTKETQYF
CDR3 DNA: TGTGCCAGCAGTTTAGCGACCGGGACCAAAGAGACCCAGTACTTC

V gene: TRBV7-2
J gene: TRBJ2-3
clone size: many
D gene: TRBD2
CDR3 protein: CASSSGLAGLTDTQYF
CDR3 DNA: TGTGCCAGCAGCTCGGGACTAGCGGGCCTCACAGATACGCAGTATTTT

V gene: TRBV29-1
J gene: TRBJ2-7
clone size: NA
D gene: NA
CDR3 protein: CSVEGQGSSYEQYF
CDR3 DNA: TGCAGCGTTGAAGGGCAGGGTAGCTCCTACGAGCAGTACTTC

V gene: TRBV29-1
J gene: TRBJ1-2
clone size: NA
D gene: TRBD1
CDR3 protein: CSVRQGGGYTF
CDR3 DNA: TGCAGCGTTCGACAGGGGGGTGGCTACACCTTC

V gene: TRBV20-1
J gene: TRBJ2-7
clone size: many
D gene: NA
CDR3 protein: CSRRVKGERSYEQYF
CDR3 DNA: TGCAGTCGCAGGGTGAAGGGGGAGCGATCCTACGAGCAGTACTTC